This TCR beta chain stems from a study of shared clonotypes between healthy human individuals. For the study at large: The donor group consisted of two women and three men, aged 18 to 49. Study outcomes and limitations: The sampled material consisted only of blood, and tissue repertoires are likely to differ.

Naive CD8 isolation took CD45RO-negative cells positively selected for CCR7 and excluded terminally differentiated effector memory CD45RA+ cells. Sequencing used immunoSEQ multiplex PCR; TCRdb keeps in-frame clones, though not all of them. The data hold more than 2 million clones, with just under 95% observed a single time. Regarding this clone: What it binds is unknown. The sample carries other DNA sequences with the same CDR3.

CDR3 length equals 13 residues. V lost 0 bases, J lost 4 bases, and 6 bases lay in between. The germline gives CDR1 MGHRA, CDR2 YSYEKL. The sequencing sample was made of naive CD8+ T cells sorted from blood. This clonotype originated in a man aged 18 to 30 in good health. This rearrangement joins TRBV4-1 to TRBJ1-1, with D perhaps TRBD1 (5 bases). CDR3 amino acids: CASSQDRGTEAFF. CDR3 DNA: TGCGCCAGCAGCCAAGATAGGGGCACTGAAGCTTTCTTT.